The clone carrying this TCR beta chain has only one observation. The PCR used 60 Vbeta and 13 Jbeta primers. Clones were sequenced by immunoSEQ multiplex PCR, and TCRdb holds only the in-frame ones, with some missing. Of some 89,000 clones listed, just over 70% were seen once; the top ten hold under 8.5%. This specimen belongs to a study of cytomegalovirus exposure and HLA in healthy donors. The junction had 12 bases not matched to a gene; V was cut back by 2 bases and J by 5 bases. Germline CDR1 is LNHNV and CDR2 is YYDKDF (reference sequence). The CDR3 covers 16 residues. This sequence joins TRBV15 and TRBJ2-7; 7 bases align to TRBD1. Sequenced: PBMCs. The TCR comes from a man aged 55 to 70 in good health and CMV-seronegative. As DNA, the CDR3 is TGTGCCACCAGCAGACCAGGGGGTCCCCATTACGACGAGCAGTACTTC. It encodes CATSRPGGPHYDEQYF.